A single sample is the source of the 24 T cell receptor beta chains below, sequenced in a study of blood T cells in healthy people across ages (dated by TCRdb to between 2014 and 2017). Library preparation employed 5' RACE. The instrument was an Illumina HiSeq 2500. The second PCR ran for about 6 to 12 cycles and used a J-beta primer mix along with a sample-barcoded 5' primer. Through fastp at Q25 and MiXCR, TCRdb rebuilt clones from the public reads, retaining in-frame beta chains. Identical CDR3 protein sequences are pooled into one entry, listed with their most common genes and DNA. For this sample there are roughly 800,000 distinct CDR3 sequences; 25% appear just once. The ten largest clones represent 9.4% of the sample. This same sample was also part of a study on T cells of mothers and their children.

Sequencing was done on a sample of blood. The receptors stem from a boy younger than 18 in good health.

This clonotype was detected a few times. The chain is built from TRBV7-9 and TRBJ2-5; the D is unclear. The assigned J gene may be wrong: the sequence end matches TRBJ2-1 better. The CDR3 runs 12 residues. The V gene's germline CDR1 is SEHNR and CDR2 FQNEAQ (reference sequence). CDR3 DNA sequence: TGTGCCAGCAGCTCCAAAGGAAATGAGCAGTTCTTC. Translation gives CASSSKGNEQFF.

The genes are TRBV7-9 and TRBJ2-2, with D hard to call. Trimming stripped 4 bases from V and 12 bases from J, with 15 bases between. There are 13 residues in the CDR3. Germline V lookup: CDR1 SEHNR, CDR2 FQNEAQ (reference sequence). The CDR3 nucleotides read TGTGCCAGCAGCTATCCGACCGGCGTTAAGCTGTTTTTT. Its translation is CASSYPTGVKLFF.

This clonotype was seen only a few times. This chain connects TRBV9 to TRBJ2-7; D is possibly TRBD1 (5 bases). Per germline, CDR1 SGDLS and CDR2 YYNGEE. V lost 0 bases and J lost 4, with 11 bases in between. The CDR3 extends over 14 amino acids. In DNA, the CDR3 is TGTGCCAGCAGCGTAGCATCGACAGATTACGAGCAGTACTTC. It codes for CASSVASTDYEQYF.

The chain couples TRBV28 to TRBJ2-3, with D tentatively TRBD1 (6 bases). The germline gives CDR1 MDHEN, CDR2 SYDVKM. CDR3 length equals 17 residues. V lost 5 bases and J lost 6, with 24 bases in between. CDR3 in amino acids: CASSPRGNRQAVDTQYF. For the CDR3, the DNA is TGTGCCAGCAGTCCCCGGGGAAACCGACAGGCGGTGGATACGCAGTATTTT.

V gene TRBV20-1 combines with J gene TRBJ2-7; D gene unclear. From germline, CDR1 is DFQATT and CDR2 SNEGSKA (reference sequence). V was pared by 3 bases and J by 7 bases, with 13 bases between. This CDR3 is 12 amino acids long. The CDR3 coding sequence is TGCAGTGCTAGCTCAGCCTCCTGGGAGCAGTACTTC. Translating it yields CSASSASWEQYF.

The chain recombines TRBV20-1 with TRBJ1-1; 12 bases are shared with TRBD1. The junction had 11 bases not matched to a gene; V was cut back by 5 bases and J by 4 bases. Germline V lookup: CDR1 DFQATT, CDR2 SNEGSKA (reference sequence). The CDR3 is 16 amino acids. CDR3 region: CSASGTGGLRVTEAFF. For the CDR3, the DNA is TGCAGTGCTTCCGGGACAGGGGGCCTTAGGGTCACTGAAGCTTTCTTT.

J is TRBJ2-5 and V is TRBV10-3, with TRBD1 matching 11 bases. The last part of the DNA fits TRBJ2-1 better; the J call may be wrong. The CDR3 is 17 residues long. Germline assignment: CDR1 ENHRY and CDR2 SYGVKD. The CDR3: CAISESLGQGAQAEQFF. In nucleotides, the CDR3 is TGTGCCATCAGTGAGTCTTTAGGACAGGGGGCGCAGGCTGAGCAGTTCTTC.

This clonotype came up a few times. The genes are TRBV20-1 and TRBJ1-2; D gene ambiguous. CDR1 and CDR2 (germline): DFQATT, SNEGSKA (reference sequence). V lost 3 bases and J 8 bases, leaving 19 bases between the germline ends. The CDR3 loop spans 14 amino acids. CDR3 in amino acids: CSARSLAMVIGYTF. CDR3 nucleotide sequence: TGCAGTGCTAGGTCCCTAGCTATGGTGATAGGCTACACCTTC.

There are a few counts of this clonotype. The J gene is TRBJ2-7, the V gene TRBV6-5; D is possibly TRBD2 (5 bases). V lost 2 bases, J lost 6 bases, and 20 bases lay in between. From germline, CDR1 is MNHEY and CDR2 SVGAGI. This CDR3 region has 16 residues. CDR3 coding DNA: TGTGCCAGCAGTTACCCGAGTCCAGTCCGAGGGTTCGAGCAGTACTTC. It codes for CASSYPSPVRGFEQYF.

There are a few counts of this clonotype. This sequence joins TRBV19 and TRBJ2-7; D might be TRBD1 or TRBD2, each matching 6 bases. The germline V gene has CDR1 LNHDA and CDR2 SQIVND (reference sequence). This CDR3 is built from 15 residues. Between the trimmed V and J ends, which lost 3 bases and 6 bases, there was a span of 18 bases. CDR3 sequence: CASSMGGGSTGEQYF. For the CDR3, the DNA is TGTGCCAGTAGTATGGGGGGCGGCAGTACTGGCGAGCAGTACTTC.

The CDR3 spells CAITTGLVYNEQFF. The CDR3 DNA sequence: TGTGCCATCACCACGGGGTTGGTCTACAATGAGCAGTTCTTC. V gene TRBV10-3 combines with J gene TRBJ2-1, with D tentatively TRBD2 (5 bases). Germline CDR1 reads ENHRY; CDR2 reads SYGVKD. Trimming shortened V by 7 bases and J by 3 bases, and 13 bases separated the two germline ends. This CDR3 comprises 14 residues.

V gene TRBV27 combines with J gene TRBJ1-4; weak D call: TRBD1 (5 bases). CDR3 size: 15 residues. Germline loops: CDR1 MNHEY, CDR2 SMNVEV (reference sequence). Trimming stripped 6 bases from V and 5 bases from J, with 16 bases between. The CDR3 DNA sequence: TGTGCCAGCAGCCCCAGAGGGGCCCTCAATGAAAAACTGTTTTTT. Its protein product is CASSPRGALNEKLFF.

This clonotype was recorded a few times. The chain employs TRBV20-1 and TRBJ2-5; D is unclear. TRBJ2-7 matches the DNA end more closely, so the J call is doubtful. This CDR3 has 17 amino acids. Germline values: CDR1 DFQATT, CDR2 SNEGSKA (reference sequence). The CDR3 sequence: CSARDGLGQAFLYEQYF. DNA of the CDR3: TGCAGTGCTAGAGATGGGCTAGGCCAGGCGTTTCTCTACGAGCAGTACTTC.

There are a few counts of this clonotype. The chain has TRBV7-9 and TRBJ2-7; D is possibly TRBD1 (6 bases). Trimming left V 3 bases short and J 5 bases short, with 11 bases between. Germline-derived CDR1 and CDR2 are SEHNR and FQNEAQ (reference sequence). This CDR3 region has 13 residues. The CDR3 DNA sequence: TGTGCCAGCAGCTTTGGGGGCACGGACGAGCAGTACTTC. Its translation: CASSFGGTDEQYF.

A few counts support this clonotype. The rearrangement links TRBV6-5 to TRBJ1-6, with no clear D. Trimming removed 6 bases from V and 5 bases from J, with 11 bases in between. CDR1 MNHEY and CDR2 SVGAGI come from the germline V gene. The CDR3 runs to 14 residues. DNA of the CDR3: TGTGCCAGCAGACCCACAGAGAATAATTCACCCCTCCACTTT. Protein sequence: CASRPTENNSPLHF.

CDR3 sequence (DNA): TGTGCCATCAGTCCTTTAGCGGACGGAAGCTCCTACAATGAGCAGTTCTTC. Its translation: CAISPLADGSSYNEQFF. The chain is built from TRBV10-3 and TRBJ2-1; maybe TRBD2 (6 bases). Germline V gene lookup returns CDR1 ENHRY and CDR2 SYGVKD. CDR3 size: 17 residues. V was shortened by 5 bases and J by 0 bases, with 17 bases between the two germline ends.

This clonotype came up a few times. The chain uses TRBV3-1 and TRBJ1-6; D remains unclear. The CDR3 has 12 amino acids. V was cut by 4 bases and J by 9 bases, with 7 bases left in between. Germline V gene lookup returns CDR1 LGHDT and CDR2 YNNKEL (reference sequence). The CDR3 DNA is TGTGCCAGCAGCCGTGCATTTTCACCCCTCCACTTT. It specifies CASSRAFSPLHF.

This clonotype was counted between two and nine times. The V and J genes are TRBV7-9 and TRBJ2-7; 7 positions match TRBD1. Germline CDR1 reads SEHNR; CDR2 reads FQNEAQ (reference sequence). After removal of 5 bases from V and 5 bases from J, the junction contained 3 bases not matched to a gene. The CDR3 extends over 12 amino acids. The CDR3 region has the DNA TGTGCCAGCAGCCTGGGGACAGACGAGCAGTACTTC. Its protein product is CASSLGTDEQYF.

V usage is TRBV7-9 and J usage is TRBJ2-7; no definite D call. CDR1 is SEHNR, CDR2 FQNEAQ, per germline (reference sequence). V lost 1 base to trimming and J lost 5 bases, with 12 bases between them. The CDR3 loop spans 14 amino acids. The CDR3 coding sequence is TGTGCCAGCAGCTTAGAGGCTCCAGCAGACGAGCAGTACTTC. Translation: CASSLEAPADEQYF.

This clonotype was observed a handful of times. This chain connects TRBV5-1 to TRBJ2-5; no clear D gene. The better agreement between TRBJ2-7 and the DNA end casts doubt on the J call. Germline V gene lookup returns CDR1 SGHRS and CDR2 YFSETQ. This CDR3 region has 13 residues. CDR3 nucleotides: TGCGCCAGCAGCTTGGCACAGAACTACGAGCAGTACTTC. Translating gives CASSLAQNYEQYF.

This clonotype was found a few times. The CDR3 DNA is TGTGCCAGCAGCCAATCAGATACGCAGTATTTT. Its translation: CASSQSDTQYF. V gene TRBV14 combines with J gene TRBJ2-3; D not certain. V shed 2 bases and J shed 4 bases, with 1 base lying between them. CDR3 length: 11 amino acids. Germline CDR1 SGHDN, CDR2 FVKESK. The variable domain in full, completed from reference TRBV14 and TRBJ2-3, reads EAGVTQFPSHSVIEKGQTVTLRCDPISGHDNLYWYRRVMGKEIKFLLHFVKESKQDESGMPNNRFLAERTGGTYSTLKVQPAELEDSGVYFCASSQSDTQYFGPGTRLTVL.

This clonotype was recorded a few times. This rearrangement joins TRBV12-3 or TRBV12-4 to TRBJ2-3; D gene ambiguous. The DNA matches TRBJ1-5 better at its end, which makes the J call doubtful. The CDR3 extends over 11 amino acids. The CDR3 reads CASSSTDTQHF. CDR3 nucleotide sequence: TGTGCCAGCAGTTCTACAGATACGCAGCATTTT.

The V gene is TRBV6-1, the J gene TRBJ1-5, with D maybe TRBD1 (5 bases). Germline CDR1 reads MNHNS; CDR2 reads SASEGT. This CDR3 is built from 15 residues. Trimming took 5 bases from V and 7 from J, leaving 18 bases between them. As DNA, the CDR3 is TGTGCCAGCAGTCCACGTCGAGGGGATGGGCAGCCCCAGCATTTT. Amino acids: CASSPRRGDGQPQHF.

The chain carries TRBV11-2 and TRBJ1-3; 8 nucleotides line up with TRBD1. Germline CDR1 reads SGHAT; CDR2 reads FQNNGV. CDR3 length: 15 residues. The ends lost 3 bases at V and 4 bases at J; junction bases unmatched: 5. CDR3 bases: TGTGCCAGCAGCTTGATCCGACAGGGGGGAAACACCATATATTTT. Translation: CASSLIRQGGNTIYF. The full variable domain, in which reference TRBV11-2 and TRBJ1-3 provide the parts outside the CDR3, is EAGVAQSPRYKIIEKRQSVAFWCNPISGHATLYWYQQILGQGPKLLIQFQNNGVVDDSQLPKDRFSAERLKGVDSTLKIQPAKLEDSAVYLCASSLIRQGGNTIYFGEGSWLTVV.